This T cell receptor (beta chain) was captured by sequencing in a study of blood T cell repertoires in COVID-19. Germline V gene lookup returns CDR1 GTSNPN and CDR2 SVGIG (reference sequence). Trimming took 0 bases from V and 1 from J, leaving 25 bases between them. This CDR3 region has 19 residues. Only in-frame clones appear in the TCRdb table, and some are missing; sequencing was by immunoSEQ multiplex PCR. This sample has roughly 190,000 clones, with approximately 86% found just once. The chain joins TRBV30 to TRBJ2-7; possibly TRBD1 for D (7 bases). Sequences were obtained from peripheral blood. This TCR came from a woman older than 75 in a cohort sampled during active or convalescent COVID-19. The CDR3 sequence is CAWSVLLMWRGPRSYEQYF. The CDR3 bases are TGTGCCTGGAGTGTACTTTTAATGTGGAGGGGGCCAAGGTCCTACGAGCAGTACTTC.